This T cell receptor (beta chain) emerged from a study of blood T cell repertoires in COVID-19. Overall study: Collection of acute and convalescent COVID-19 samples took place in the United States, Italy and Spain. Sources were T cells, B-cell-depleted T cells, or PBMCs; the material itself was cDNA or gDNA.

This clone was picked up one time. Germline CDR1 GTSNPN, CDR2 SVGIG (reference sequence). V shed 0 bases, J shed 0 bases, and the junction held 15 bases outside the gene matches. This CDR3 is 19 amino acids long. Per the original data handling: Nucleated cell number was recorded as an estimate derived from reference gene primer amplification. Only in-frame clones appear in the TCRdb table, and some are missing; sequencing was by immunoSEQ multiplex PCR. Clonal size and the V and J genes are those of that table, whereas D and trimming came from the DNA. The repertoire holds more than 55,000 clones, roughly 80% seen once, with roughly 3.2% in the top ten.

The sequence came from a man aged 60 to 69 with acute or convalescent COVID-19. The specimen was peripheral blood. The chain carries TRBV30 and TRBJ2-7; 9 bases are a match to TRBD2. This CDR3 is CAWSVREGAGGPFSYEQYF. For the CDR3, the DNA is TGTGCCTGGAGTGTACGGGAAGGAGCGGGGGGACCATTCTCCTACGAGCAGTACTTC.